Given below is one T cell receptor (beta chain) in context. This entry comes from a study of blood T cell repertoires in COVID-19. Sequencing used immunoSEQ multiplex PCR; TCRdb keeps in-frame clones, though not all of them. The sample lists some 200,000 clones; over 75% were seen once. The CDR3 is made up of 15 amino acids. Germline lookup yields CDR1 LNHDA and CDR2 SQIVND (reference sequence). The trim removed 8 bases at V and 1 base at J, leaving 7 bases unmatched. This TCR derives from a man younger than 45 in a cohort exposed to, infected with or recovered from COVID-19 (not recorded which). The V call is TRBV19, the J call TRBJ2-2; 7 nucleotides line up with TRBD2. Sequencing used PBMCs or T cells enriched from blood (not recorded which). CDR3 sequence (DNA): TGTGCCAGTTCCCCTCCGGGAGGGAACACCGGGGAGCTGTTTTTT. Amino acid sequence: CASSPPGGNTGELFF.